This T cell receptor beta chain was captured in a study of blood T cell repertoires in COVID-19. On this clone itself: An end of the junction differs from the germline gene, which may be a read error.

The CDR3 sequence is 14 residues long. Germline V lookup: CDR1 SGHVS, CDR2 FQNEAQ. Enrollment of patients from Seattle took place during active infection, with longitudinal follow-up. In the authors' methods: The assay estimated nucleated cells by amplifying reference gene primers. TCRdb's table, derived via immunoSEQ multiplex PCR, lists solely in-frame clones and lacks some. V and J calls and clone size are as listed in that table; D and trimming were resolved from the DNA. The sample yields over 150,000 clones, approximately 86% seen once. The sequence was obtained from a man in his 60s with COVID-19, enrolled during active disease. The chain is built from TRBV7-8 and TRBJ2-3; D gene uncertain. The material sequenced was peripheral blood. The CDR3, as DNA: TGTGTCAGCAGCTTAGGCGCGGTTGAAGATACGCAGTATTTT. Translation gives CVSSLGAVEDTQYF.